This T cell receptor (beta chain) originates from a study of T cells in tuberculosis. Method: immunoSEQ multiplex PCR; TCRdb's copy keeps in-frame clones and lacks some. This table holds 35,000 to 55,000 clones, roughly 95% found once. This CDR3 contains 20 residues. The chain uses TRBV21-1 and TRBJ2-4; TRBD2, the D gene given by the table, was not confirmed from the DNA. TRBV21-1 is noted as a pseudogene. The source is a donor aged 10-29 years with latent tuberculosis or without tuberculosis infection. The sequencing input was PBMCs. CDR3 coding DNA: TGTGCCAGCAGCAAAGAGTCGGCTAGCGGGGGCCCACTAGCCAAAAACATTCAGTACTTC. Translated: CASSKESASGGPLAKNIQYF.